Listed here is a single T cell receptor beta chain. This CDR3 region has 14 residues. Germline V gives CDR1 DFQATT, CDR2 SNEGSKA (reference sequence). V lost 3 bases to trimming and J lost 1 base, with 12 bases between them. TCRdb passed the 5' RACE reads through MiXCR, listing each CDR3 protein once. This table has under 85,000 distinct CDR3 sequences, roughly 5.3% appearing once. This specimen comes from a study of early T cells in non-severe SARS-CoV-2 infection. The genes are TRBV20-1 and TRBJ1-1, with D tentatively TRBD1 (6 bases). The sample in question was whole blood, obtained at baseline. This TCR was sampled from an adult who was a healthcare worker with PCR-confirmed SARS-CoV-2 infection or an uninfected control (not recorded which). The CDR3 bases are TGCAGTGCTAGCATCGGGGGCTGGAACACTGAAGCTTTCTTT. Protein sequence: CSASIGGWNTEAFF.